This TCR beta chain was recorded in a study of radiation and T cells in renal cell carcinoma (dated by TCRdb to the early 2020s). Concerning the study at large: In total, about 53 samples, comprising around 26 tumors and some 27 peripheral blood samples, were subjected to TCR beta sequencing. The last blood draw occurred 4 weeks after radiation, at the same time as nephrectomy. A total of over 4 million unique CDR3 nucleotide sequences, encoding around 2.7 million unique CDR3 amino acid sequences, were found across all 55 or so samples.

Points on this clone: Its target antigen remains unknown. No base qualities exist here, and no much larger clone lies one base off it.

Read against the paper, the sample's time point label means: blood 4 weeks post-SBRT, at nephrectomy. The sample's treatment or condition label, decoded: 15 Gy SBRT to primary tumor, nephrectomy 4 weeks later. The samples were obtained from a clinical trial, where primary renal cell carcinomas were treated with 15 Gy stereotactic body radiation therapy and then removed by nephrectomy 4 weeks afterward. To follow tumor-enriched clonotypes, peripheral blood was collected serially from radiation-treated patients at baseline and again at 2 weeks and 4 weeks after SBRT. Renal cell carcinoma with clear cell pathology was present in all patients. Genomic DNA for TCR sequencing was prepared using the QIAamp DNA Blood Mini Kit (Qiagen). The analyses included just those samples that passed every quality control check. Taken from the germline V gene (reference sequence), the CDR1 and CDR2 loops are SGHNT and YYREEE. The germline ends are 13 bases apart after V is trimmed by 0 bases and J by 6 bases. The cysteine opens and the phenylalanine closes a CDR3 of 14 amino acids. The CDR3 DNA has 42 bases and is translated from base 1.

TCR beta libraries were generated from genomic DNA with the immunoSEQ kit, following the manufacturer's recommendations. To prepare the libraries, a first multiplex PCR with proprietary primers was run, followed by a second PCR that added unique barcodes, and a bead cleanup was done after each round. Each sample batch included a kit-provided positive control reaction and a negative control reaction. The final libraries were assessed on an Agilent 4200 TapeStation D1000 ScreenTape, pooled by volume, and quantified by qPCR. Sequencing was performed on an Illumina NextSeq500 using a MidOutput 150-cycle cartridge, with 156 Read1 cycles, 15 Index1 cycles, and the kit custom primers. The pooled library was loaded at 1.0 pM with approximately 20% PhiX control spiked in. The authors' pipeline ran thus. Vendor-processed data were analyzed in R, and a clonotype was defined as all T cells sharing the same CDR3 nucleotide sequence. For clone abundance analyses, frequencies were normalized to the 10,000 most abundant clones in each sample. Public T cell clones, which averaged fewer than five per sample, were removed prior to analysis. An abundance difference of at least 32-fold between compartments was the criterion for calling clonotypes tumor-enriched or baseline blood-enriched. A beta-binomial differential abundance model was applied to find clonotypes that expanded or contracted between blood time points. Tumor-blood repertoire similarity was measured with the Baroni-Urbani and Buser coefficient, and group comparisons used two-tailed Wilcoxon tests in R. TCRdb's version of the immuneACCESS table is confined to in-frame rearrangements and falls short of the full clone set. An unresolved V gene accounts for under half of the shortfall where checked; the remainder is of unknown origin. V, J and clone size reflect that table, while D and trimming were determined from the DNA. The sample contains over 120,000 clones, approximately 86% of them found a single time. The ten largest make up less than 20% of the sample.

Study-level results and caveats: Because the trial had a single-armed design, the trial could not examine how radiation dose or scheduling affected the TCR repertoire. No pretreatment tumor biopsies were available, so the baseline intratumoral presence of clonotypes could not be determined. Blood repertoire dynamics were not followed beyond 4 weeks after treatment. Top tumor clonotypes rose in blood from baseline to 2 weeks post-radiation, then contracted by 4 weeks, suggesting transient expansion of tumor-resident clones.

The receptor's source is a woman in her forties or fifties with renal cell carcinoma. This specimen was blood, taken from a patient whose treatment included radiotherapy and nephrectomy. Here the chain combines TRBV5-4 and TRBJ2-7; TRBD1 is a weak D gene call, 5 bases matching. The CDR3 amino acid sequence is: CASSLAGNSREQYF. Here is the DNA: TGTGCCAGCAGCTTGGCAGGGAACAGTCGCGAGCAGTACTTC.